This entry lists 6 T cell receptor beta chains sequenced from one sample in a study of T cell responses to AZD1222 COVID-19 vaccine. The table came from immunoSEQ multiplex PCR; TCRdb's copy has only in-frame clones and leaves some out. The sample records around 120,000 clones, under 85% being singletons. The material sequenced was peripheral blood, taken on day 0 of AZD1222 vaccination. These receptors were taken from an adult in good health.

The chain has TRBV13 and TRBJ2-5; TRBD2 might be the D (7 bases). The CDR3 is 16 amino acids. Germline V gene sequence: CDR1 PRHDT, CDR2 FYEKMQ (reference sequence). V was cut by 4 bases and J by 4 bases, with 19 bases left in between. CDR3 coding DNA: TGTGCCAGCAGCTCACTGGCCCGGGGGGCCTTAGAGACCCAGTACTTC. It yields the protein CASSSLARGALETQYF.

This rearrangement joins TRBV18 to TRBJ1-1, with D perhaps TRBD1 (5 bases). The CDR3 length is 15 residues. CDR1 KGHSH and CDR2 LQKENI come from the germline V gene. V lost 1 base and J 1 base, leaving 10 bases between the germline ends. CDR3: CASSPLGTSNTEAFF. The DNA for the CDR3 is TGTGCCAGCTCACCACTGGGGACCTCGAACACTGAAGCTTTCTTT.

This clone was recorded only once. This chain connects TRBV6-1 to TRBJ1-1; 7 nucleotides match TRBD1. The CDR3 length is 14 residues. CDR1 is MNHNS, CDR2 SASEGT, per germline. V lost 3 bases, J lost 5 bases, and 6 bases stayed unmatched. CDR3 loop: CASSDEGARTEAFF. The CDR3 region has the DNA TGTGCCAGCAGTGATGAGGGGGCGAGGACTGAAGCTTTCTTT.

This clone was recorded once. The chain employs TRBV28 and TRBJ1-1; D remains ambiguous. Deletions cut 6 bases from V and 0 bases from J, with 11 bases between. The CDR3 totals 14 residues. Per germline, CDR1 MDHEN and CDR2 SYDVKM. CDR3 bases: TGTGCCAGCAGAGTCCTGTACATGAACACTGAAGCTTTCTTT. This gives the protein CASRVLYMNTEAFF. Full variable domain (missing parts from reference TRBV28 and TRBJ1-1): DVKVTQSSRYLVKRTGEKVFLECVQDMDHENMFWYRQDPGLGLRLIYFSYDVKMKEKGDIPEGYSVSREKKERFSLILESASTNQTSMYLCASRVLYMNTEAFFGQGTRLTVV.

V usage is TRBV30 and J usage is TRBJ1-5; 9 bases fit TRBD1. Germline values: CDR1 GTSNPN, CDR2 SVGIG (reference sequence). Trimming cost V 0 bases and J 4 bases; bases outside gene matches: 4. The CDR3 consists of 15 residues. For the CDR3, the DNA is TGTGCCTGGAGTGTACGGACAGGGGTTAATCAGCCCCAGCATTTT. Protein sequence: CAWSVRTGVNQPQHF.

This clone was found a few times. The rearrangement uses TRBV2 and TRBJ2-3; 8 bases fit TRBD2. Trimming at V came to 6 bases and at J to 0 bases, leaving 5 bases not matched to a gene. CDR3 length equals 15 residues. Looked up from germline, CDR1 is SNHLY and CDR2 is FYNNEI. The CDR3 region has the DNA TGTGCCAGCAGAGTAGCGGGGACAAGCACAGATACGCAGTATTTT. Translating gives CASRVAGTSTDTQYF. The complete variable domain, with remaining parts taken from reference TRBV2 and TRBJ2-3, reads EPEVTQTPSHQVTQMGQEVILRCVPISNHLYFYWYRQILGQKVEFLVSFYNNEISEKSEIFDDQFSVERPDGSNFTLKIRSTKLEDSAMYFCASRVAGTSTDTQYFGPGTRLTVL.